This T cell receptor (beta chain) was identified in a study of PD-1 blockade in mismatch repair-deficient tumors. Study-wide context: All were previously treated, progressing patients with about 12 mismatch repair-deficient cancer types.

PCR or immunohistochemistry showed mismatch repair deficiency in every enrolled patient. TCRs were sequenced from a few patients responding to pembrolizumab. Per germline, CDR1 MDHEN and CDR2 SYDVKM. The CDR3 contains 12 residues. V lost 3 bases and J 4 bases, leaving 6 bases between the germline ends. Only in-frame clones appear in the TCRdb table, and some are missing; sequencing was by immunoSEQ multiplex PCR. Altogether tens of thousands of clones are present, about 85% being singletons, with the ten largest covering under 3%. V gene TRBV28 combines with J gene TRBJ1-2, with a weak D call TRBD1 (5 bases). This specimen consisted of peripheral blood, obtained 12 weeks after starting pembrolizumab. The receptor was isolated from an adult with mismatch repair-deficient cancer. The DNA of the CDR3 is TGTGCCAGCAGTTTTAGGGGCTATGGCTACACCTTC. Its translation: CASSFRGYGYTF.